The clone carrying this TCR beta chain came up once. The antigen remains undetermined. This sample was included in a study of lymphopenia after photon versus proton radiotherapy. Study outcomes and limitations: Better survival with proton therapy was suggested as possible, not demonstrated.

Clones were sequenced by immunoSEQ multiplex PCR, and TCRdb holds only the in-frame ones, with some missing. The data show about 12,000 clones, 89% seen once. Sequencing used peripheral blood, obtained from a patient treated with proton-based radiotherapy. The clonotype was recovered from a man aged 55 to 70 with pancreatic cancer.

The CDR3 region is CASSMTGEAGELFF. Written as DNA, the CDR3 is TGTGCCAGTAGTATGACAGGGGAGGCCGGGGAGCTGTTTTTT. The genes are TRBV19 and TRBJ2-2; 8 bases map to TRBD1. Germline values: CDR1 LNHDA, CDR2 SQIVND (reference sequence). V dropped 3 bases and J dropped 6; count of bases not matched to a gene: 3. The CDR3 sequence is 14 residues long.